The rows below give T cell receptor beta chains drawn from one sample of a study of early T cells in non-severe SARS-CoV-2 infection. TCRdb itself ran the 5' RACE reads through MiXCR, one entry per CDR3 protein. The sample holds some 38,000 distinct CDR3 sequences, around 5% seen once. Sequenced: whole blood. The receptors derive from an adult who was a healthcare worker with PCR-confirmed SARS-CoV-2 infection or an uninfected control (not recorded which). The CDR3 runs from the conserved cysteine through the conserved F or W. A D gene is named only where the DNA matches it firmly. Not all rows give a size; the values are once, few, many and, for expanded clones, a class.

D gene,J gene,clone size,V gene,CDR3 protein,CDR3 DNA
NA,TRBJ1-1,many,TRBV7-2,CASSQGRVNTEAFF,TGTGCCAGCAGCCAGGGACGGGTGAACACTGAAGCTTTCTTT
NA,TRBJ2-1,many,TRBV7-2,CASSKQRDFPNEQFF,TGTGCCAGCAGTAAACAACGGGACTTCCCGAATGAGCAGTTCTTC
NA,TRBJ2-3,many,TRBV12-3/TRBV12-4,CASSPYSVADTQYF,TGTGCCAGCAGTCCATATAGTGTAGCAGATACGCAGTATTTT
TRBD2,TRBJ2-1,many,TRBV7-2,CASSFAGGSYNEQFF,TGTGCCAGCAGCTTTGCGGGGGGTAGCTACAATGAGCAGTTCTTC
TRBD2,TRBJ2-7,many,TRBV23-1,CAIIGLAGVWQYF,TGCGCCATAATAGGGCTAGCGGGGGTTTGGCAGTACTTC
NA,TRBJ1-2,many,TRBV5-5,CASSLTGRTFYGYTF,TGTGCCAGCAGCTTAACGGGACGGACCTTCTATGGCTACACCTTC
NA,TRBJ2-7,many,TRBV18,CASSPSVSEAYEQYF,TGTGCCAGCTCACCAAGCGTCTCAGAGGCCTACGAGCAGTACTTC
NA,TRBJ2-1,many,TRBV19,CASTSRIGGSYNEQFF,TGTGCCAGTACCTCTCGGATCGGAGGTTCCTACAATGAGCAGTTCTTC
NA,TRBJ1-4,NA,TRBV6-6,CASSNRDGEKLFF,TGTGCCAGCAGCAACCGGGATGGGGAAAAACTGTTTTTT
TRBD2,TRBJ2-4,NA,TRBV20-1,CSAYSGGDKNIQYF,TGCAGTGCCTATAGCGGGGGAGACAAAAACATTCAGTACTTC
NA,TRBJ2-6,many,TRBV19,CASTHSRIGPGANVLTF,TGTGCCAGTACCCACAGCAGGATCGGCCCTGGGGCCAACGTCCTGACTTTC
NA,TRBJ2-5,few,TRBV11-2,CASSTVATVGQETQYF,TGTGCCAGCAGCACCGTAGCCACCGTGGGGCAAGAGACCCAGTACTTC
NA,TRBJ2-3,NA,TRBV7-8,CASSFQSSTDTQYF,TGTGCCAGCAGCTTCCAGTCTAGCACAGATACGCAGTATTTT
NA,TRBJ1-1,NA,TRBV3-1,CASSQNGAMNTEAFF,TGTGCCAGCAGCCAAAACGGAGCGATGAACACTGAAGCTTTCTTT
TRBD2,TRBJ2-1,many,TRBV30,CAWSVLTGGLFHEQFF,TGTGCCTGGAGTGTACTAACGGGAGGGCTTTTCCATGAGCAGTTCTTC
TRBD1,TRBJ2-5,few,TRBV24-1,CATSDRGAGQGRETQYF,TGTGCCACCAGTGATCGCGGCGCGGGACAGGGACGAGAGACCCAGTACTTC
TRBD2,TRBJ2-3,many,TRBV7-9,CASSPGLAGGRLRTDTQYF,TGTGCCAGCAGCCCGGGACTAGCGGGAGGTAGACTTCGCACAGATACGCAGTATTTT